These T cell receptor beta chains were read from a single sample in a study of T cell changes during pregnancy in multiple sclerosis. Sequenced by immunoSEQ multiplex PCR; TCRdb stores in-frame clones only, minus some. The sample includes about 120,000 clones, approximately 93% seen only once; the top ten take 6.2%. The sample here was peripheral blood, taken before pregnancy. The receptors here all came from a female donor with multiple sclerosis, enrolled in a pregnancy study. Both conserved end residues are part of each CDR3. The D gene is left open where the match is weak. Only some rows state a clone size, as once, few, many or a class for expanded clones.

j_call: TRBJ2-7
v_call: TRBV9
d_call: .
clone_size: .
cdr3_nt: TGTGCCAGCAGCGTAGGTGGTGACAGTCGCCACGAGCAGTACTTC
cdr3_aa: CASSVGGDSRHEQYF

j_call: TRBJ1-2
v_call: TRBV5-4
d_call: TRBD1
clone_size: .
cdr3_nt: TGTGCCAGCAGCCTCACGACAGGGATTCACTATGGCTACACCTTC
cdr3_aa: CASSLTTGIHYGYTF

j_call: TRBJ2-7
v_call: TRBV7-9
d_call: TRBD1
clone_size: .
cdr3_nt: TGTGCCAGCAGTCGTAAGACAGGGTTGGGCGAGCAGTACTTC
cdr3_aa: CASSRKTGLGEQYF

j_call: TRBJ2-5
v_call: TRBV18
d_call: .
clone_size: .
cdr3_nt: TGTGCCAGCTCACCACCGGTACCTGGACAGCAAGAGACCCAGTACTTC
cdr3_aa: CASSPPVPGQQETQYF

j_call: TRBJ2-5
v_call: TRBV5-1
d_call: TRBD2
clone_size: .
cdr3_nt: TGCGCCAGCAGCACGGGACTAGGAGGGGAGACCCAGTACTTC
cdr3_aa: CASSTGLGGETQYF

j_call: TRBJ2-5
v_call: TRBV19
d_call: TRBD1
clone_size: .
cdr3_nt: TGTGCCAGTAGTACCGGGACCAGGGGGAGAGAGACCCAGTACTTC
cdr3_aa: CASSTGTRGRETQYF

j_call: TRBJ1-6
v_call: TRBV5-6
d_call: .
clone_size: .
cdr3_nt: TGTGCCAGCAGCTTAAGAAGGGTCGGGGGAACGTTTAATTCACCCCTCCACTTT
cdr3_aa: CASSLRRVGGTFNSPLHF

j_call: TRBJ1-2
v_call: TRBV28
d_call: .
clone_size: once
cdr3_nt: TGTGCCAGCAGTTCTGTTAACTATGGCTACACCTTC
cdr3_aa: CASSSVNYGYTF

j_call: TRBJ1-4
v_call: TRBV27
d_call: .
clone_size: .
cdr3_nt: TGTGCCAGCAGTTTATTGGGGGGGCTTAATGAAAAACTGTTTTTT
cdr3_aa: CASSLLGGLNEKLFF

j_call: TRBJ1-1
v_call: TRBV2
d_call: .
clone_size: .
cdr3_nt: TGTGCCAGCAGCCACGACAGGACCCTTGAAGCTTTCTTT
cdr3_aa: CASSHDRTLEAFF

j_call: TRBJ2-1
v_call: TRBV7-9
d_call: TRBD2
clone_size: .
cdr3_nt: TGTGCCAGCAGCCTACCCGACTCGACTAGCGGGAGGTTGGATGAGCAGTTCTTC
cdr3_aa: CASSLPDSTSGRLDEQFF

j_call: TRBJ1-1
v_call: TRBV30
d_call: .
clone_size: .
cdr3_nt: TGTGCCTGGGACCCCGGGGTCACTACCACTGAAGCTTTCTTT
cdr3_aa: CAWDPGVTTTEAFF

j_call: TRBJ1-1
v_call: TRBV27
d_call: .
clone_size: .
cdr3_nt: TGTGCCAGCAATCGAGTCGGGACAAACACTGAAGCTTTCTTT
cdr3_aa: CASNRVGTNTEAFF

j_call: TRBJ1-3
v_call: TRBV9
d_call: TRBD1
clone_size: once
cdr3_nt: TGTGCCAGCAGCGTAGAGACAGGGGGCGTAGGAAACACCATATATTTT
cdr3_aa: CASSVETGGVGNTIYF

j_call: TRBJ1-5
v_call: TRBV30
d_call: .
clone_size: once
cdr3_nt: TGTGCCTGGAGTCGGTCAAACGCGAATCAGCCCCAGCATTTT
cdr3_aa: CAWSRSNANQPQHF

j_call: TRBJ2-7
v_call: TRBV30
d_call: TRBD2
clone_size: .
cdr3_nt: TGTGCCTGGAGTGTAAAAGCGGGACTAGCACACGAGCAGTACTTC
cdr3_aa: CAWSVKAGLAHEQYF